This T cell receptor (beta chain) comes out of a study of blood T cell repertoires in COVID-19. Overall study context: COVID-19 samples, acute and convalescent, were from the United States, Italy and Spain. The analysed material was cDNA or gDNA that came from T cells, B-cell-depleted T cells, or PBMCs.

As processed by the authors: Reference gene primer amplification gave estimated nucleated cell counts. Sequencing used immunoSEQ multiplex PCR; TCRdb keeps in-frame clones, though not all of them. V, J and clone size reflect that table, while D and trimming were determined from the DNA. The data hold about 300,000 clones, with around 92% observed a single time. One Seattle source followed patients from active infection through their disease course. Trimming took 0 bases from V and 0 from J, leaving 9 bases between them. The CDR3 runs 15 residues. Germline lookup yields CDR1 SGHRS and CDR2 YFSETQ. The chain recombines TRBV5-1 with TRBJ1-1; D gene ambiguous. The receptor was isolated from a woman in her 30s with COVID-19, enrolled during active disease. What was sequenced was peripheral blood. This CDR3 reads CASSLDGPMNTEAFF. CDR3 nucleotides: TGCGCCAGCAGCTTGGACGGTCCCATGAACACTGAAGCTTTCTTT.